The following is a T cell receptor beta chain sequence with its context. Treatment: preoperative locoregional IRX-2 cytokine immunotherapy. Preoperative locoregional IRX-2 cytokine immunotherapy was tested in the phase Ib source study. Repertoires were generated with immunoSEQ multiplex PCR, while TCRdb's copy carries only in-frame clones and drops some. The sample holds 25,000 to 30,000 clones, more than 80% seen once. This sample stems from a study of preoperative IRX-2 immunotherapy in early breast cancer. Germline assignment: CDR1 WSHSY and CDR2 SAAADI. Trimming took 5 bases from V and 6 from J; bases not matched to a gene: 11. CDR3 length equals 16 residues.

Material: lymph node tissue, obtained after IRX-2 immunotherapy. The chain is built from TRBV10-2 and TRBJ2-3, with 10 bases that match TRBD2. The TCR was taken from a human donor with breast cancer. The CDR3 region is CASSLSGGAIWDTQYF. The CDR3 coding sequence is TGCGCCAGCAGTTTAAGCGGGGGGGCCATTTGGGATACGCAGTATTTT.